The T cell receptor (beta chain) under discussion was sequenced for a study of blood T cell repertoires in COVID-19. Looking at the study overall: PBMCs, B-cell-depleted T cells, or T cells were the source of the cDNA or gDNA that made up the material.

Authors' data handling: By means of reference gene primer amplification, nucleated cell counts were estimated. TCRdb's copy holds only in-frame clones and misses some; the assay was immunoSEQ multiplex PCR. That table supplies the V and J calls and clone size; D and trimming were determined from the DNA. The sample has 60,000 or so clones; 85% to 90% are singletons. This CDR3 is built from 11 residues. Trimming at V came to 6 bases and at J to 7 bases, leaving 1 base not matched to a gene. CDR1 and CDR2 from the germline V gene are MNHEY and SVGEGT. The receptor's source is a human donor with active COVID-19. The donor label of this sample is uncertain. The chain recombines TRBV6-2 or TRBV6-3 with TRBJ1-2; 8 bases align to TRBD1. Sequencing used peripheral blood. CDR3 loop: CASSGQGGYTF. The CDR3 DNA follows: TGTGCCAGCAGCGGACAGGGTGGCTACACCTTC.